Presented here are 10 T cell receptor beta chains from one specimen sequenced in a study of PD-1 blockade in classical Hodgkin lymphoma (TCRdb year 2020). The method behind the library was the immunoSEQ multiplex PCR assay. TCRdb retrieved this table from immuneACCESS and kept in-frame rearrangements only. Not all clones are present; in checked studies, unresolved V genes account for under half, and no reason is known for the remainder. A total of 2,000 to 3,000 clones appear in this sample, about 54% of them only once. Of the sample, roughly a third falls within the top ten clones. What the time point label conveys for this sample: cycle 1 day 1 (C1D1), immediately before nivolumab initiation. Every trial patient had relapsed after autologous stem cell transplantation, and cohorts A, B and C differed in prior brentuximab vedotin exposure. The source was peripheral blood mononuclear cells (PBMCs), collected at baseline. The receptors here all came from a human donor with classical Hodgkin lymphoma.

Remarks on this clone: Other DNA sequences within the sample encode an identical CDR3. Here the CDR3 reads CASRLRLTGGTDTQYF. The CDR3 bases are TGTGCCAGCAGACTCCGGCTGACAGGGGGAACAGATACGCAGTATTTT. The chain couples TRBV27 to TRBJ2-3; TRBD1 agrees at 9 bases. V was clipped by 6 bases and J by 3 bases; unmatched bases: 10. Per germline, CDR1 MNHEY and CDR2 SMNVEV (reference sequence). This CDR3 comprises 16 residues.

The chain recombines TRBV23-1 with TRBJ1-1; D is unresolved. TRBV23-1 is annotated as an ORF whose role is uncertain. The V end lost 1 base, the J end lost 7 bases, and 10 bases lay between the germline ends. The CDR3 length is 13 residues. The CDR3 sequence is CASSQFRAGEAFF. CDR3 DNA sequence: TGCGCCAGCAGTCAATTTAGGGCCGGTGAAGCTTTCTTT.

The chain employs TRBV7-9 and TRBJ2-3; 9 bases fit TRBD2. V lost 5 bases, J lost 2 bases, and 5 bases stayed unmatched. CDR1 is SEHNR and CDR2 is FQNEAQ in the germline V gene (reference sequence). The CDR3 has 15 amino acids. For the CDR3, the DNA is TGTGCCAGCAGCCCGACTAGCGGTTACACAGATACGCAGTATTTT. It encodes CASSPTSGYTDTQYF.

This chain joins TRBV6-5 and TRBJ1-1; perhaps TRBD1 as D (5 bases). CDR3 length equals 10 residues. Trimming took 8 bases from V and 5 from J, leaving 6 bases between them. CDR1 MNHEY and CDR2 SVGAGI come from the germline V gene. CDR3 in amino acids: CASRTTEAFF. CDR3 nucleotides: TGTGCCAGCCGGACAACTGAAGCTTTCTTT.

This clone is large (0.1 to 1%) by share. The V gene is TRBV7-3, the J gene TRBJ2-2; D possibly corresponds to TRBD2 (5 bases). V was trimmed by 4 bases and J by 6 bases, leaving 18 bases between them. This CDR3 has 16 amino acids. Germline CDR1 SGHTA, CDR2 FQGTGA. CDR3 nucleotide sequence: TGTGCCAGCAGCTACACCCCCGGGATCGGTTCCGGGGAGCTGTTTTTT. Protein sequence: CASSYTPGIGSGELFF.

The CDR3 nucleotides read TGTGCCAGCAGCCGTAGCGGGGCCCCATTGGCCTACAATGAGCAGTTCTTC. Translating it yields CASSRSGAPLAYNEQFF. The rearrangement links TRBV7-2 to TRBJ2-1; 8 nucleotides line up with TRBD2. V trimming: 5 bases; J trimming: 2 bases; junction bases outside the gene matches: 11. CDR3 length: 17 amino acids. From germline, CDR1 is SGHTA and CDR2 FQGNSA. Complete variable domain (other parts from reference TRBV7-2 and TRBJ2-1): GAGVSQSPSNKVTEKGKDVELRCDPISGHTALYWYRQSLGQGLEFLIYFQGNSAPDKSGLPSDRFSAERTGGSVSTLTIQRTQQEDSAVYLCASSRSGAPLAYNEQFFGPGTRLTVL.

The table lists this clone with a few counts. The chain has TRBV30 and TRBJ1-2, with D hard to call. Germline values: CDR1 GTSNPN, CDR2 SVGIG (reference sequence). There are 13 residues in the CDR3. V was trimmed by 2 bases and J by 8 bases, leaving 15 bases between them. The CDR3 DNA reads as TGTGCCTGGAGTATACCTCACGGTGGAGGCTACACCTTC. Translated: CAWSIPHGGGYTF.

This chain's CDR3 is CASGFPITNYGYTF. CDR3 DNA sequence: TGTGCTAGTGGTTTCCCGATCACTAACTATGGCTACACCTTC. The chain is built from TRBV12-5 and TRBJ1-2; D call uncertain. The CDR3 length is 14 residues. Germline assignment: CDR1 LGHNT and CDR2 FRNRAP. Trimming left V 3 bases short and J 0 bases short, with 8 bases between.

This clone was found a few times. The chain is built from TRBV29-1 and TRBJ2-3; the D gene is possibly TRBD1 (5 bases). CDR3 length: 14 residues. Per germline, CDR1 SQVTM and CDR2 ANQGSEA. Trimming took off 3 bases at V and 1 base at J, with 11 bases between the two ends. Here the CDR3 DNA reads TGCAGCGTTGATCGACCACAGGGCACAGATACGCAGTATTTT. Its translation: CSVDRPQGTDTQYF.

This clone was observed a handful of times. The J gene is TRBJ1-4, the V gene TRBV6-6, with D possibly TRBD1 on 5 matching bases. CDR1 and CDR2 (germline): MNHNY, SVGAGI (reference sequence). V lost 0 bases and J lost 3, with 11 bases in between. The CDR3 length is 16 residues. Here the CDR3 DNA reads TGTGCCAGCAGTTACTCGAGGGGTGGATCTAATGAAAAACTGTTTTTT. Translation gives CASSYSRGGSNEKLFF.